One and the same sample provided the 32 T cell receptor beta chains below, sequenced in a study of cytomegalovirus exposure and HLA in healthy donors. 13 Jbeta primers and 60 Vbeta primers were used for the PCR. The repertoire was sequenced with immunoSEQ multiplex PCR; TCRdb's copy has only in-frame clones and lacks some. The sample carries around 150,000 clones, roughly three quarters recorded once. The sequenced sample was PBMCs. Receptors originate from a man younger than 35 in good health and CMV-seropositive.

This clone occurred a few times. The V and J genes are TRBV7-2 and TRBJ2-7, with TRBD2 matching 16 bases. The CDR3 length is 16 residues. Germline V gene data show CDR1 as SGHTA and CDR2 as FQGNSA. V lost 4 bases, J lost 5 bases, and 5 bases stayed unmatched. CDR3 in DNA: TGTGCCAGCAGCTCGGGACTAGCGGGGGGGCTTAACGAGCAGTACTTC. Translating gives CASSSGLAGGLNEQYF. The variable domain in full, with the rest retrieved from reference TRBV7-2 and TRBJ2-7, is GAGVSQSPSNKVTEKGKDVELRCDPISGHTALYWYRQSLGQGLEFLIYFQGNSAPDKSGLPSDRFSAERTGGSVSTLTIQRTQQEDSAVYLCASSSGLAGGLNEQYFGPGTRLTVT.

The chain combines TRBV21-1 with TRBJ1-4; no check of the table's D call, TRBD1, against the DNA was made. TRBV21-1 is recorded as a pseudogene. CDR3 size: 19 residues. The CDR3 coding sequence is TGTGCCAGCAGCAAAGGCTTAGGCAGGGCAAGAGGTACTAATGAAAAACTGTTTTTT. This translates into CASSKGLGRARGTNEKLFF.

CDR3 in amino acids: CASSPPSLPLNTGELFF. The CDR3, as DNA: TGCGCCAGCAGCCCCCCTTCACTTCCACTAAACACCGGGGAGCTGTTTTTT. The gene calls are TRBV4-1 and TRBJ2-2; D uncertain. The CDR3 is 17 residues long. Trimming cost V 4 bases and J 2 bases, with 17 bases left between them. Germline CDR1 reads MGHRA; CDR2 reads YSYEKL.

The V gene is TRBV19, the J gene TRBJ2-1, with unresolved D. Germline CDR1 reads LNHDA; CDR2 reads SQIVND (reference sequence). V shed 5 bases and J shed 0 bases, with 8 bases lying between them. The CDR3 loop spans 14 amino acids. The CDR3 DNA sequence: TGTGCCAGTAGTTGGCGGAGCTCCTACAATGAGCAGTTCTTC. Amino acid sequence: CASSWRSSYNEQFF.

CDR3 bases: TGCGCCAGCAGCGGCTCCGGGACAGCTTCCTACGAGCAGTACTTC. It translates to CASSGSGTASYEQYF. The chain joins TRBV5-1 to TRBJ2-7, with 7 bases that match TRBD1. The junction had 8 bases not matched to a gene; V was cut back by 4 bases and J by 1 base. The CDR3 consists of 15 residues. Germline V gene data show CDR1 as SGHRS and CDR2 as YFSETQ.

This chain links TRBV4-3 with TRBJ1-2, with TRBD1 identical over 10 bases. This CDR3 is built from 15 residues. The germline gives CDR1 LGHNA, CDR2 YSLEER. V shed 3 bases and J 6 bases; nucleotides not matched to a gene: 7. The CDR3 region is CASSHRQGAQDGYTF. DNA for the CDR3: TGCGCCAGCAGCCATAGACAGGGGGCGCAAGATGGCTACACCTTC.

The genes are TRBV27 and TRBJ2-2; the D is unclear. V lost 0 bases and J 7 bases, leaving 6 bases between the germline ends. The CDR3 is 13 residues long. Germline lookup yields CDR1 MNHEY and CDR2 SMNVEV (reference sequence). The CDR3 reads CASSLSGVGELFF. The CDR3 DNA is TGTGCCAGCAGTTTATCGGGCGTCGGGGAGCTGTTTTTT.

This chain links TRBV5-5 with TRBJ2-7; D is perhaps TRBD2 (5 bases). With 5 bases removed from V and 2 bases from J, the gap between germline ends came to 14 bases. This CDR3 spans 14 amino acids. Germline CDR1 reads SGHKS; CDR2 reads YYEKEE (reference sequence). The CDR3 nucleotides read TGTGCCAGCAGTCGCCTCTCCGGGACCTACGAGCAGTACTTC. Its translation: CASSRLSGTYEQYF.

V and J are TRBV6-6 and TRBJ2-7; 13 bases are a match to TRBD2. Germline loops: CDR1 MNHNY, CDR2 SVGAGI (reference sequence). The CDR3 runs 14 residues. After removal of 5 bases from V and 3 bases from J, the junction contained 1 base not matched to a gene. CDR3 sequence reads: CASSRTSGGYEQYF. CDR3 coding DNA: TGTGCCAGCAGTCGGACTAGCGGGGGCTACGAGCAGTACTTC.

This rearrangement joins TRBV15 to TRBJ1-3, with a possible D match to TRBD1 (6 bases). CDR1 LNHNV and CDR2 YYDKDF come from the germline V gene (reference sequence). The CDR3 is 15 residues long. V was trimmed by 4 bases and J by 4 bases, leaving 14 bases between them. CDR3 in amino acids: CATSTLGQGGNTIYF. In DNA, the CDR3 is TGTGCCACCAGCACCCTCGGGCAGGGGGGAAACACCATATATTTT.

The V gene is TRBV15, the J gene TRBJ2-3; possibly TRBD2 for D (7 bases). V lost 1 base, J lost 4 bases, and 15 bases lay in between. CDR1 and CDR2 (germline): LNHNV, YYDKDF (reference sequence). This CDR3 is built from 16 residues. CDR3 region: CATSRVGGAGSDTQYF. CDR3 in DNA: TGTGCCACCAGCAGAGTAGGGGGAGCGGGGTCAGATACGCAGTATTTT.

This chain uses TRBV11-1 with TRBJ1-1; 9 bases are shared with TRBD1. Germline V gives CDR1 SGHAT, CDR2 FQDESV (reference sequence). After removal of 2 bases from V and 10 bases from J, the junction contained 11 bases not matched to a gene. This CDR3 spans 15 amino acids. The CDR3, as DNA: TGTGCCAGCAGCTTAAGTCCGGGACAGGGAGTGAGAGCTTTCTTT. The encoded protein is CASSLSPGQGVRAFF.

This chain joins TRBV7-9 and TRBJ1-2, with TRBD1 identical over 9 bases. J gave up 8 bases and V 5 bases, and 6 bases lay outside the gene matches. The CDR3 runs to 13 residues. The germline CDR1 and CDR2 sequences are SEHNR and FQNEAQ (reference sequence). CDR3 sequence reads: CASSRGQGMGYTF. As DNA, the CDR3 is TGTGCCAGCAGCCGTGGACAGGGGATGGGCTACACCTTC.

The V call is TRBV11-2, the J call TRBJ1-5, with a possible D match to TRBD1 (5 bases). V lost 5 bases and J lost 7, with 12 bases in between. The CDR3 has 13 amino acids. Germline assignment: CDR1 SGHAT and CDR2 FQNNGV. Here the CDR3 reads CASSLAGQQPQHF. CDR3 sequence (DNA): TGTGCCAGCAGCCTGGCGGGGCAGCAGCCCCAGCATTTT.

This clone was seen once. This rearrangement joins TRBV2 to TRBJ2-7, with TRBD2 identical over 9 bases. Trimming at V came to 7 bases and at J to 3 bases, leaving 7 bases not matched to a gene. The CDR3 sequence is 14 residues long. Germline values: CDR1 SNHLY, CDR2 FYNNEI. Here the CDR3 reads CASTKAGGVYEQYF. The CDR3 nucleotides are TGTGCCAGCACTAAAGCGGGAGGAGTCTACGAGCAGTACTTC.

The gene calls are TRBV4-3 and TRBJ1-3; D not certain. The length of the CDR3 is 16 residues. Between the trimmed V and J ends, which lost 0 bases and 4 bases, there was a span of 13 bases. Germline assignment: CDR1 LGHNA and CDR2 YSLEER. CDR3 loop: CASSQDYPGIGNTIYF. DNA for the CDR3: TGCGCCAGCAGCCAAGATTACCCGGGGATAGGAAACACCATATATTTT.

The CDR3 sequence is CASSSGTGGTEAFF. CDR3 DNA sequence: TGCGCCAGCAGCTCGGGGACAGGGGGCACTGAAGCTTTCTTT. The V call is TRBV5-1, the J call TRBJ1-1, with 11 bases identical to TRBD1. V lost 3 bases to trimming and J lost 4 bases; unmatched junction nucleotides: 2. Germline CDR1 reads SGHRS; CDR2 reads YFSETQ. The CDR3 length is 14 residues.

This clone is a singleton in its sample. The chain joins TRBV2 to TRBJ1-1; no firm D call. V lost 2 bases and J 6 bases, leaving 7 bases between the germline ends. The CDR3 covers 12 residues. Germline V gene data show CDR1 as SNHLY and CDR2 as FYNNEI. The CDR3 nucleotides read TGTGCCAGCAGTGAATGGGCATCTGAAGCTTTCTTT. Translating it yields CASSEWASEAFF.

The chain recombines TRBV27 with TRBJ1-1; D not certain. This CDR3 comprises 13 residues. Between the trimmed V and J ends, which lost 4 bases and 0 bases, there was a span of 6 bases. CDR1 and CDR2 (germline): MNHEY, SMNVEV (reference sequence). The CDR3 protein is CASSWQVNTEAFF. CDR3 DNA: TGTGCCAGCAGTTGGCAGGTGAACACTGAAGCTTTCTTT.

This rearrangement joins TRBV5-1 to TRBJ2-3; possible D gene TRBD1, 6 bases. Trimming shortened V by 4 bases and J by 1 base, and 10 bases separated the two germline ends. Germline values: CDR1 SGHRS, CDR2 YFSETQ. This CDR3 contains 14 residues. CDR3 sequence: CASSPDSRTDTQYF. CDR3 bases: TGCGCCAGCAGCCCGGACAGTCGCACAGATACGCAGTATTTT.

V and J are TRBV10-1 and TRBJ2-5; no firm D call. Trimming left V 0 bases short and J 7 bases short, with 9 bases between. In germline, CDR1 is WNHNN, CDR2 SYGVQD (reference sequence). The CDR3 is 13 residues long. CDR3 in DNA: TGCGCCAGCAGTGAGTCGCCAGTTGGGACCCAGTACTTC. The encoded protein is CASSESPVGTQYF.

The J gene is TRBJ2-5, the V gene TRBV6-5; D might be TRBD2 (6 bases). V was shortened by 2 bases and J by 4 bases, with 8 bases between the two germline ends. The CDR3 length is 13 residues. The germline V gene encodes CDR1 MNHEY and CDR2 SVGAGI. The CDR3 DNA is TGTGCCAGCAGTTACGGGGGAGGAGAGACCCAGTACTTC. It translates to CASSYGGGETQYF.

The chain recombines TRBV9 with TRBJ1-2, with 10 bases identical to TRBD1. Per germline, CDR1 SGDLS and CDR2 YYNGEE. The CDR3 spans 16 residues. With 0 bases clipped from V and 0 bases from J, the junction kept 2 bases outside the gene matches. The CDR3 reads CASSVGGTGANYGYTF. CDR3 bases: TGTGCCAGCAGCGTAGGTGGGACAGGGGCTAACTATGGCTACACCTTC.

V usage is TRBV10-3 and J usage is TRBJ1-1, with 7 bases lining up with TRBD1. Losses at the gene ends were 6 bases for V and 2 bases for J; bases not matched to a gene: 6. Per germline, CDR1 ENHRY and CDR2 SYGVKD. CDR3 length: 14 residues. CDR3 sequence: CAISPGQANTEAFF. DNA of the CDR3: TGTGCCATCAGCCCTGGACAGGCAAACACTGAAGCTTTCTTT.

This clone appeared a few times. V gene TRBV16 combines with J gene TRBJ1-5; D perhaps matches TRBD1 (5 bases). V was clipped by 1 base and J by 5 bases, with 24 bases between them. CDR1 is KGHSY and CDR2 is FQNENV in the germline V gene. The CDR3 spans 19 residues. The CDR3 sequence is CASSQFVGRPAGGYQPQHF. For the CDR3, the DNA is TGTGCCAGCAGCCAATTCGTGGGTCGTCCGGCCGGGGGGTATCAGCCCCAGCATTTT.

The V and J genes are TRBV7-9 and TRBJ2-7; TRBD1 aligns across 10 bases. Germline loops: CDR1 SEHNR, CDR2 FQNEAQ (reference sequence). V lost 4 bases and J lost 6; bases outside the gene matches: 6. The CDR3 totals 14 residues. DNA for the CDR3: TGTGCCAGCAGCTCCGGGACAGGGGAGGTCGAGCAGTACTTC. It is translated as CASSSGTGEVEQYF.

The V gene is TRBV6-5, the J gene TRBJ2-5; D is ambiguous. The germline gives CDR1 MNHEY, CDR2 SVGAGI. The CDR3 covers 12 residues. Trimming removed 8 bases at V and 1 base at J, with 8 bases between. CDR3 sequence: CASGETQETQYF. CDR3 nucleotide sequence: TGTGCCAGCGGAGAGACCCAAGAGACCCAGTACTTC.

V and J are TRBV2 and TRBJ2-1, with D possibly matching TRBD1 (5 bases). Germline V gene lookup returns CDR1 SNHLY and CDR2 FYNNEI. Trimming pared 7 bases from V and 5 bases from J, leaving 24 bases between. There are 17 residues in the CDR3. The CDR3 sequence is CASTIIGAAIWDNEQFF. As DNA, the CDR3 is TGTGCCAGCACTATCATAGGGGCGGCTATTTGGGACAATGAGCAGTTCTTC.

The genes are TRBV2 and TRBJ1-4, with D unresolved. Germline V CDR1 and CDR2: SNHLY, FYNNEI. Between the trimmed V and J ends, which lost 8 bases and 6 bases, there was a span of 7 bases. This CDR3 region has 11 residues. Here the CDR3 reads CASSPDEKLFF. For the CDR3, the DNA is TGTGCCAGCTCCCCGGATGAAAAACTGTTTTTT.

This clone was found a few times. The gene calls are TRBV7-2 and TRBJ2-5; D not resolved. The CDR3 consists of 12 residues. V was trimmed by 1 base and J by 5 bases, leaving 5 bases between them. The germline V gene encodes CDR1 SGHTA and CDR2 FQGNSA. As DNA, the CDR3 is TGTGCCAGCAGCTTAGTACGGGAGACCCAGTACTTC. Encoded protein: CASSLVRETQYF.

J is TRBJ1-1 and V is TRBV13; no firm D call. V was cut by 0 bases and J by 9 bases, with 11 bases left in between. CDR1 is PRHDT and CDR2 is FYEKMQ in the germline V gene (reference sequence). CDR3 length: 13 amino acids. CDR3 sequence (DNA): TGTGCCAGCAGCTTAGGCAGAAAAGTTCAAGCTTTCTTT. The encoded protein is CASSLGRKVQAFF.

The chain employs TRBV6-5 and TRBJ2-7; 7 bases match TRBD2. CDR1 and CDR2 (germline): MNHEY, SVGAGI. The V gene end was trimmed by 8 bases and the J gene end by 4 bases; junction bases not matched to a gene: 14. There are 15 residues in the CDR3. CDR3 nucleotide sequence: TGTGCCAGCCATAAGGGGCTAGCGGAAACTTACGAGCAGTACTTC. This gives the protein CASHKGLAETYEQYF.